The 18 T cell receptor beta chains reported below all come from one sample, sequenced in a study of blood T cell repertoires in COVID-19. Clones were read by immunoSEQ multiplex PCR, and TCRdb kept only the in-frame ones, dropping some. The profile shows 150,000 or so clones, 87% of them singletons. Input material: peripheral blood. The receptors originated from an elderly man with acute or convalescent COVID-19.

The V and J genes are TRBV3-1 (or the pseudogene TRBV3-2) and TRBJ1-5; 10 bases align to TRBD1. CDR1 is LGHDT, CDR2 YNNKEL, per germline (reference sequence). V dropped 3 bases and J dropped 5; count of bases not matched to a gene: 1. There are 14 residues in the CDR3. CDR3 sequence (DNA): TGTGCCAGCAGCCATGGACAGGGGGATCAGCCCCAGCATTTT. Its protein product is CASSHGQGDQPQHF.

This chain joins TRBV12-3 or TRBV12-4 and TRBJ1-2, with no clear D. Trimming pared 2 bases from V and 4 bases from J, leaving 8 bases between. CDR3 length: 13 amino acids. The chain's CDR3 is CASSLYAGYGYTF. The DNA for the CDR3 is TGTGCCAGCAGTTTATATGCAGGCTATGGCTACACCTTC.

The chain couples TRBV18 to TRBJ2-3; 10 bases are shared with TRBD1. This CDR3 has 15 residues. Trimming at V came to 5 bases and at J to 6 bases, leaving 8 bases not matched to a gene. Per the germline V gene, CDR1 is KGHSH and CDR2 is LQKENI. CDR3 sequence reads: CASSTSTGGVDTQYF. In DNA, the CDR3 is TGTGCCAGCTCAACCTCGACAGGGGGCGTTGATACGCAGTATTTT.

In its sample, this clone was seen once. Here the CDR3 DNA reads TGTGCCAGCAGCTTAGGGGCCAAGACCGGGGAGCTGTTTTTT. This encodes CASSLGAKTGELFF. The gene calls are TRBV11-2 and TRBJ2-2; D not certain. Trimming cost V 1 base and J 5 bases, with 8 bases left between them. Germline V gives CDR1 SGHAT, CDR2 FQNNGV. The CDR3 extends over 14 amino acids.

V gene TRBV18 combines with J gene TRBJ2-1; perhaps TRBD2 as D (5 bases). Germline values: CDR1 KGHSH, CDR2 LQKENI. This CDR3 comprises 15 residues. V was pared by 4 bases and J by 5 bases, with 15 bases between. The CDR3 DNA reads as TGTGCCAGCTCACGCCAGCTAGCCCTACACAATGAGCAGTTCTTC. Protein product: CASSRQLALHNEQFF.

The chain links TRBV6-5 to TRBJ1-1; D may be TRBD1 (5 bases). The germline V and J ends were trimmed by 5 bases and 1 base, with 14 bases remaining between them. Germline V lookup: CDR1 MNHEY, CDR2 SVGAGI. The CDR3 runs to 15 residues. CDR3 in amino acids: CASSPASGGNTEAFF. DNA for the CDR3: TGTGCCAGCAGTCCCGCCTCGGGGGGGAACACTGAAGCTTTCTTT.

CDR3 sequence reads: CASSRSTGELFF. As DNA, the CDR3 is TGTGCCAGCAGTCGGTCCACCGGGGAGCTGTTTTTT. The chain combines TRBV12-3 or TRBV12-4 with TRBJ2-2; D remains ambiguous. The CDR3 sequence is 12 residues long. Trimming cost V 5 bases and J 4 bases, with 5 bases left between them.

This clone is a singleton in its sample. The V gene is TRBV2, the J gene TRBJ2-1, with 13 bases aligning to TRBD2. V dropped 5 bases and J dropped 1; count of bases not matched to a gene: 14. CDR1 and CDR2 (germline): SNHLY, FYNNEI. The CDR3 totals 20 residues. CDR3 bases: TGTGCCAGCAGTCAGCGGGGGACTAGCGGGAACCGCGTTTCCTACAATGAGCAGTTCTTC. It translates to CASSQRGTSGNRVSYNEQFF.

J is TRBJ2-1 and V is TRBV7-9; TRBD1 aligns across 9 bases. CDR1 is SEHNR and CDR2 is FQNEAQ in the germline V gene (reference sequence). The junction had 7 bases not matched to a gene; V was cut back by 5 bases and J by 5 bases. This CDR3 is built from 15 residues. DNA for the CDR3: TGTGCCAGCAGCGCCTCCGGGACAGGGAACAATGAGCAGTTCTTC. Its translation: CASSASGTGNNEQFF.

This clone was detected once. The rearrangement uses TRBV18 and TRBJ1-1; weak D call: TRBD1 (5 bases). The CDR3 contains 11 residues. Germline CDR1 is KGHSH and CDR2 is LQKENI. Trimming removed 5 bases at V and 10 bases at J, with 11 bases between. The CDR3 loop reads CASSTTDRAFF. The DNA for the CDR3 is TGTGCCAGCTCAACGACAGATAGAGCTTTCTTT.

This sequence joins TRBV21-1 and TRBJ2-3; the listed D gene, TRBD1, was not tested against the DNA. TRBV21-1 counts as a pseudogene. The CDR3 is made up of 17 amino acids. CDR3 amino acids: CASSIKGAQGIPDTQYF. The CDR3 nucleotides are TGTGCCAGCAGCATTAAAGGAGCACAGGGTATTCCAGATACGCAGTATTTT.

This clone came up once. The chain is built from TRBV19 and TRBJ2-2; TRBD1 agrees at 8 bases. V dropped 7 bases and J dropped 6; count of bases not matched to a gene: 10. This CDR3 has 15 amino acids. The germline gives CDR1 LNHDA, CDR2 SQIVND (reference sequence). The CDR3 sequence is CASKTGQGEAGELFF. The CDR3 DNA follows: TGTGCCAGTAAAACAGGACAGGGTGAGGCCGGGGAGCTGTTTTTT. The full variable domain, completed using reference TRBV19 and TRBJ2-2, is DGGITQSPKYLFRKEGQNVTLSCEQNLNHDAMYWYRQDPGQGLRLIYYSQIVNDFQKGDIAEGYSVSREKKESFPLTVTSAQKNPTAFYLCASKTGQGEAGELFFGEGSRLTVL.

V usage is TRBV5-1 and J usage is TRBJ1-1; TRBD1 is a possible D gene (5 bases). The CDR3 consists of 12 residues. The germline CDR1 and CDR2 sequences are SGHRS and YFSETQ. Trimming took off 2 bases at V and 7 bases at J, with 9 bases between the two ends. DNA of the CDR3: TGCGCCAGCAGCTTTCAGGGTTATGAAGCTTTCTTT. It encodes CASSFQGYEAFF.

This clone was seen a single time. This CDR3 is CASSPYSAGPYNEQFF. DNA of the CDR3: TGTGCCAGCAGCCCATATTCGGCAGGGCCCTACAATGAGCAGTTCTTC. The chain recombines TRBV3-1 (or the pseudogene TRBV3-2) with TRBJ2-1, with D possibly matching TRBD1 (5 bases). V was shortened by 4 bases and J by 2 bases, with 15 bases between the two germline ends. The germline gives CDR1 LGHDT, CDR2 YNNKEL (reference sequence). This CDR3 spans 16 amino acids.

This rearrangement joins TRBV7-9 to TRBJ1-1; D ambiguous. The V gene lost 5 bases and the J gene lost 5 bases, with 24 bases spanning the gap. There are 17 residues in the CDR3. Per germline, CDR1 SEHNR and CDR2 FQNEAQ (reference sequence). CDR3: CASSPSDSRGWLTEAFF. CDR3 sequence (DNA): TGTGCCAGCAGCCCTTCAGACTCGCGAGGTTGGTTAACTGAAGCTTTCTTT.

The rearrangement joins TRBV27 to TRBJ2-6; D gene ambiguous. Germline V gene sequence: CDR1 MNHEY, CDR2 SMNVEV (reference sequence). Deletions cut 5 bases from V and 2 bases from J, with 19 bases between. The CDR3 runs to 18 residues. CDR3 region: CASSPHSILTAGANVLTF. CDR3 sequence (DNA): TGTGCCAGCAGTCCCCACTCTATTCTAACAGCTGGGGCCAACGTCCTGACTTTC.

The chain carries TRBV6-5 and TRBJ2-1; 8 nucleotides agree with TRBD2. Germline V lookup: CDR1 MNHEY, CDR2 SVGAGI. The junction had 9 bases not matched to a gene; V was cut back by 4 bases and J by 4 bases. This CDR3 has 16 residues. The CDR3 DNA sequence: TGTGCCAGCAGTTCTTCCGGGACTAGGGCTTACAATGAGCAGTTCTTC. Its translation: CASSSSGTRAYNEQFF.

CDR3 sequence reads: CSVRTVTGNEQFF. In DNA form, the CDR3 reads TGCAGCGTTCGTACCGTGACAGGGAATGAGCAGTTCTTC. The chain is built from TRBV29-1 and TRBJ2-1; 7 bases match TRBD1. V shed 5 bases, J shed 7 bases, and the junction held 8 bases outside the gene matches. CDR1 SQVTM and CDR2 ANQGSEA come from the germline V gene. The CDR3 is made up of 13 amino acids.